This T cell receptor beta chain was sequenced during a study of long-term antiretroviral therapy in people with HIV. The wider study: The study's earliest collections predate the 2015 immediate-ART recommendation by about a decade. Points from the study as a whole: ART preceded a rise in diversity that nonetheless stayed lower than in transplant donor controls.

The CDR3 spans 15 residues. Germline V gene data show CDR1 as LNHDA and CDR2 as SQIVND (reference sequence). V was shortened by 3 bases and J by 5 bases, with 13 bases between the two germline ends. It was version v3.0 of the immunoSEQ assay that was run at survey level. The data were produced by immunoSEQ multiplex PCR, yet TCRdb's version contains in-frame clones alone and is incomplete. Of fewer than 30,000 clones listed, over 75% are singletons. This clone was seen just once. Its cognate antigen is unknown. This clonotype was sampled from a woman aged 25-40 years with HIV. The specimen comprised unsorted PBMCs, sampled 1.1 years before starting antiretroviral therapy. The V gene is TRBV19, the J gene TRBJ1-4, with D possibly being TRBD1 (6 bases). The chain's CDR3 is CASSIIDRRNEKLFF. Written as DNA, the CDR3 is TGTGCCAGTAGTATTATCGACAGGAGGAATGAAAAACTGTTTTTT. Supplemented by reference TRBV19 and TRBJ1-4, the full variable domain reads DGGITQSPKYLFRKEGQNVTLSCEQNLNHDAMYWYRQDPGQGLRLIYYSQIVNDFQKGDIAEGYSVSREKKESFPLTVTSAQKNPTAFYLCASSIIDRRNEKLFFGSGTQLSVL.